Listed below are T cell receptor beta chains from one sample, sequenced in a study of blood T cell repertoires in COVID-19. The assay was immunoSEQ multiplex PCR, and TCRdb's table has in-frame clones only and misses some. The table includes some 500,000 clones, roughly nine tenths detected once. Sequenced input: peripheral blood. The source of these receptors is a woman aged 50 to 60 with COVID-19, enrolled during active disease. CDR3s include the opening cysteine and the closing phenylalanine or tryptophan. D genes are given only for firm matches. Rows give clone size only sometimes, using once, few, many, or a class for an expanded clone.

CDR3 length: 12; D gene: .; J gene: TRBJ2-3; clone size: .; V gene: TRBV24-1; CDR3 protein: CATSESRDTQYF; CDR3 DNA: TGTGCCACCAGTGAGTCCCGTGATACGCAGTATTTT
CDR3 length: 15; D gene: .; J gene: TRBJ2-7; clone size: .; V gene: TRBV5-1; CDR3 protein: CASSPRGGATYEQYF; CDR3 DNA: TGCGCCAGCAGCCCCCGTGGGGGGGCCACCTACGAGCAGTACTTC
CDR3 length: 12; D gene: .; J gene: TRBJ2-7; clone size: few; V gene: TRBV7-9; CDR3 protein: CASSPGLPQQYF; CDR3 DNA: TGTGCCAGCAGCCCGGGACTTCCTCAGCAGTACTTC
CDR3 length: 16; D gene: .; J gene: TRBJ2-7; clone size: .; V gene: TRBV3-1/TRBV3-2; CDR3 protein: CASSRISPGGLYEQYF; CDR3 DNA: TGTGCCAGCAGCCGAATCTCCCCCGGGGGGCTCTACGAGCAGTACTTC
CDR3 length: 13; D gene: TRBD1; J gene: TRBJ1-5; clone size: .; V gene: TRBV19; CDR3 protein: CASSGTGNQPQHF; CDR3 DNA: TGTGCCAGTAGCGGGACAGGGAATCAGCCCCAGCATTTT
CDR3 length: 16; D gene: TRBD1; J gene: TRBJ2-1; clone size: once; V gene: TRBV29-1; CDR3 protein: CSVGDSQGSSYNEQFF; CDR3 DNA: TGCAGCGTGGGCGACTCACAGGGGTCCTCCTACAATGAGCAGTTCTTC
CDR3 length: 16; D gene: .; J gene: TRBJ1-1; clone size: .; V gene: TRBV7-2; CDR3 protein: CASSPGVGHMNTEAFF; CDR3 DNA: TGTGCCAGCAGCCCAGGAGTTGGACATATGAACACTGAAGCTTTCTTT
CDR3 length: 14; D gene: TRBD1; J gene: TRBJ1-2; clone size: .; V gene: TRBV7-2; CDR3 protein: CASSLGGQGWGYTF; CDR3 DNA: TGTGCCAGCAGCTTAGGGGGACAGGGTTGGGGCTACACCTTC
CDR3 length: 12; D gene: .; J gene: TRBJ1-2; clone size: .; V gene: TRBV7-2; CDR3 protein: CASSFGRDGYTF; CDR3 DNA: TGTGCCAGCAGCTTCGGGAGGGACGGCTACACCTTC
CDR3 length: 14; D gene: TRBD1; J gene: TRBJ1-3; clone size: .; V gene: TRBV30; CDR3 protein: CAWSPGTAGNTIYF; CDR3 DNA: TGTGCCTGGAGTCCAGGGACAGCCGGAAACACCATATATTTT
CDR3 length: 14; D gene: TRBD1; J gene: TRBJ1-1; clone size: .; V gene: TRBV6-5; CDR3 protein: CASSRTGGNTEAFF; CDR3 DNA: TGTGCCAGCAGTAGAACAGGGGGGAACACTGAAGCTTTCTTT
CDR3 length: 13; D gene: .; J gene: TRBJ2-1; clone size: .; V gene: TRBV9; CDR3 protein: CASSPVRDNEQFF; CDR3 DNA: TGTGCCAGCAGTCCCGTCAGGGACAATGAGCAGTTCTTC
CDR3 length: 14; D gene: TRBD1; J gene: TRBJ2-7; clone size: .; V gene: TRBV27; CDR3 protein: CASSPGDRRYEQYF; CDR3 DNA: TGTGCCAGCAGTCCGGGGGACAGGAGGTACGAGCAGTACTTC
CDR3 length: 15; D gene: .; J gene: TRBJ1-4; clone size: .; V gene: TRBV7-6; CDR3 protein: CASSPQQASPEKLFF; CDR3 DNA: TGTGCCAGCAGCCCACAACAGGCCTCCCCTGAAAAACTGTTTTTT
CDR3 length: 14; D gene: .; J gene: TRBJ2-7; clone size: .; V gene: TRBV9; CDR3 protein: CASSVGSGTYEQYF; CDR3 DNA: TGTGCCAGCAGCGTAGGATCAGGGACCTACGAGCAGTACTTC
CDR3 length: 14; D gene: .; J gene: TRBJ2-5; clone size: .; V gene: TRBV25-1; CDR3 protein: CASSEFGGWETQYF; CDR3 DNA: TGTGCCAGCAGTGAATTCGGGGGTTGGGAGACCCAGTACTTC
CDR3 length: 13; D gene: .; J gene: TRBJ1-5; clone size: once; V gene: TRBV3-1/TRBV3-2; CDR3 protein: CASSQRPGPPQHF; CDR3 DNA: TGTGCCAGCAGCCAAAGGCCAGGGCCGCCCCAGCATTTT